This T cell receptor (beta chain) was sequenced for a study of T-cell reconstitution after alpha-beta-depleted transplantation in children. During its preparation, the TCRbeta library received unique molecular identifiers. TCRdb re-analysed the PCR reads in MiXCR, keeping a single row per CDR3 protein. The data show almost 5,000 distinct CDR3 sequences, with 7.3% seen just once and around 1.8% held by the top ten. The CDR3 totals 14 residues. The germline gives CDR1 DFQATT, CDR2 SNEGSKA (reference sequence). Deletions cut 4 bases from V and 0 bases from J, with 10 bases between. This clonotype is medium-sized within its sample. Its specificity is unknown. Study-wide points: Most T-cell counts and diversity one year after the transplant came from T cells that were newly produced. Alpha-beta T cells present about two months after transplant were reported to originate from several hundred expanded graft clones.

The sample in question was PBMCs, mostly from graft donor cells, obtained 60 days after TCRalphabeta/CD19-depleted stem cell transplant. The TCR comes from a boy under three years old who had a stem cell transplant for SCID, so the T cells may come from the graft donor. The chain is built from TRBV20-1 and TRBJ1-3; D uncertain. CDR3 loop: CSAIDIPSGNTIYF. The CDR3 nucleotides are TGCAGTGCTATAGACATACCCTCTGGAAACACCATATATTTT.